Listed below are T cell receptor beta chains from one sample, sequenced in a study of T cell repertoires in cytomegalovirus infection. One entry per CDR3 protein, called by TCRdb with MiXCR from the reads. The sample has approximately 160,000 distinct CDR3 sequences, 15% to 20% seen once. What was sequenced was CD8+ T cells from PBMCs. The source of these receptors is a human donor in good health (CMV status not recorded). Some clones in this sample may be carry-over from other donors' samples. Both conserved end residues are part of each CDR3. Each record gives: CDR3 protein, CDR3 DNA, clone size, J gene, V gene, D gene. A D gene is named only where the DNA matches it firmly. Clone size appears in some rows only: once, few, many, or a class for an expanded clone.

cdr3_aa: CSVRSGGSYEQYF; cdr3_nt: TGCAGCGTTAGGTCGGGGGGGAGCTACGAGCAGTACTTC; clone_size: few; j_call: TRBJ2-7; v_call: TRBV29-1; d_call: TRBD2
cdr3_aa: CASSLSPEREQYF; cdr3_nt: TGTGCCAGCAGCTTATCCCCAGAGCGGGAGCAGTACTTC; clone_size: few; j_call: TRBJ2-7; v_call: TRBV7-3; d_call: -
cdr3_aa: CASSYSGLTAEQYF; cdr3_nt: TGTGCCAGCAGTTACTCGGGACTGACGGCCGAGCAGTACTTC; clone_size: few; j_call: TRBJ2-7; v_call: TRBV6-2/TRBV6-3; d_call: -
cdr3_aa: CASSLAEAGGPYNEQFF; cdr3_nt: TGTGCCAGCAGCTTGGCCGAAGCGGGGGGCCCCTACAATGAGCAGTTCTTC; clone_size: -; j_call: TRBJ2-1; v_call: TRBV5-4; d_call: TRBD2
cdr3_aa: CAGSSGTGVSYEQYF; cdr3_nt: TGTGCCGGCAGCTCCGGGACAGGGGTTTCCTACGAGCAGTACTTC; clone_size: -; j_call: TRBJ2-7; v_call: TRBV11-2; d_call: TRBD1
cdr3_aa: CASRLIVSGRGKETQYF; cdr3_nt: TGTGCCAGCAGACTAATCGTGTCCGGACGGGGGAAAGAGACCCAGTACTTC; clone_size: many; j_call: TRBJ2-5; v_call: TRBV7-8; d_call: -
cdr3_aa: CSARDRSSGTAYEQYF; cdr3_nt: TGCAGTGCTAGAGATCGGAGTAGCGGAACAGCCTACGAGCAGTACTTC; clone_size: few; j_call: TRBJ2-7; v_call: TRBV20-1; d_call: -
cdr3_aa: CASSLWIQDRGRGGNQPQHF; cdr3_nt: TGTGCCAGCAGTTTATGGATCCAGGACAGGGGGCGCGGGGGCAATCAGCCCCAGCATTTT; clone_size: -; j_call: TRBJ1-5; v_call: TRBV28; d_call: TRBD1
cdr3_aa: CASSPEGQGDEQYF; cdr3_nt: TGTGCCAGCAGCCCAGAGGGACAGGGTGACGAGCAGTACTTC; clone_size: few; j_call: TRBJ2-7; v_call: TRBV7-9; d_call: TRBD1
cdr3_aa: CASSYSKVEQYF; cdr3_nt: TGTGCCAGCAGTTACTCGAAGGTCGAGCAGTACTTC; clone_size: few; j_call: TRBJ2-7; v_call: TRBV6-2/TRBV6-3; d_call: -
cdr3_aa: CASSVGTSNGQETQYF; cdr3_nt: TGTGCCAGCAGCGTTGGGACCTCAAACGGCCAAGAGACCCAGTACTTC; clone_size: many; j_call: TRBJ2-5; v_call: TRBV7-2; d_call: -
cdr3_aa: CASSTGSEAFF; cdr3_nt: TGTGCCAGCAGTACAGGCTCTGAAGCTTTCTTT; clone_size: -; j_call: TRBJ1-1; v_call: TRBV27; d_call: -
cdr3_aa: CASSDWAGDNEQFF; cdr3_nt: TGTGCCAGCAGTGACTGGGCGGGAGACAATGAGCAGTTCTTC; clone_size: -; j_call: TRBJ2-1; v_call: TRBV6-4; d_call: TRBD2
cdr3_aa: CASSLTVTDGYTF; cdr3_nt: TGTGCCAGCAGCTTAACAGTCACTGATGGCTACACCTTC; clone_size: few; j_call: TRBJ1-2; v_call: TRBV7-9; d_call: -
cdr3_aa: CASSYSSSSYEQYF; cdr3_nt: TGTGCCAGCAGTTACTCGAGCAGCTCCTACGAGCAGTACTTC; clone_size: -; j_call: TRBJ2-7; v_call: TRBV6-2/TRBV6-3; d_call: -
cdr3_aa: CASSPSGNEQFF; cdr3_nt: TGTGCCAGCAGCCCGAGCGGCAATGAGCAGTTCTTC; clone_size: few; j_call: TRBJ2-1; v_call: TRBV7-9; d_call: -
cdr3_aa: CASSQRQGIAYEQYF; cdr3_nt: TGTGCCAGCAGTCAAAGACAGGGTATCGCCTACGAGCAGTACTTC; clone_size: -; j_call: TRBJ2-7; v_call: TRBV5-5; d_call: TRBD1
cdr3_aa: CASSSGRARQGPWDYNEQFF; cdr3_nt: TGTGCCAGCAGCTCAGGGCGCGCTCGACAGGGGCCGTGGGATTACAATGAGCAGTTCTTC; clone_size: -; j_call: TRBJ2-1; v_call: TRBV7-9; d_call: TRBD1
cdr3_aa: CASRGTSYEQYF; cdr3_nt: TGTGCCAGCAGAGGAACCTCCTACGAGCAGTACTTC; clone_size: few; j_call: TRBJ2-7; v_call: TRBV7-2; d_call: -
cdr3_aa: CASSSRQGGSEQFF; cdr3_nt: TGTGCCAGCAGCTCAAGACAGGGGGGAAGTGAGCAGTTCTTC; clone_size: few; j_call: TRBJ2-1; v_call: TRBV11-2; d_call: TRBD1
cdr3_aa: CASSYHSGGAYNEQFF; cdr3_nt: TGTGCCAGCAGCTACCATAGCGGGGGGGCCTACAATGAGCAGTTCTTC; clone_size: -; j_call: TRBJ2-1; v_call: TRBV11-2; d_call: TRBD2
cdr3_aa: CASSSTGGWPNEQFF; cdr3_nt: TGTGCCAGCAGCTCCACAGGGGGTTGGCCAAATGAGCAGTTCTTC; clone_size: few; j_call: TRBJ2-1; v_call: TRBV11-1; d_call: TRBD1
cdr3_aa: CASSPPGDPRRPQHF; cdr3_nt: TGTGCCAGCAGCCCACCAGGAGACCCACGGCGGCCCCAGCATTTT; clone_size: few; j_call: TRBJ1-5; v_call: TRBV6-2/TRBV6-3; d_call: -
cdr3_aa: CASSLTTSSYNEQFF; cdr3_nt: TGTGCCAGCAGCCTAACAACTAGCTCCTACAATGAGCAGTTCTTC; clone_size: few; j_call: TRBJ2-1; v_call: TRBV7-2; d_call: -
cdr3_aa: CASSLSARDKETQYF; cdr3_nt: TGTGCCAGCAGCCTAAGTGCACGTGACAAAGAGACCCAGTACTTC; clone_size: -; j_call: TRBJ2-5; v_call: TRBV14; d_call: -
cdr3_aa: CAVYRGTNEAFF; cdr3_nt: TGTGCCGTCTATAGGGGGACTAATGAAGCTTTCTTT; clone_size: -; j_call: TRBJ1-1; v_call: TRBV28; d_call: -
cdr3_aa: CASSYGLAGWDNEQFF; cdr3_nt: TGTGCCAGCAGTTACGGACTAGCGGGGTGGGATAATGAGCAGTTCTTC; clone_size: few; j_call: TRBJ2-1; v_call: TRBV6-5; d_call: TRBD2
cdr3_aa: CSVEGPGWRAYNEQFF; cdr3_nt: TGCAGCGTTGAGGGTCCGGGGTGGCGGGCCTACAATGAGCAGTTCTTC; clone_size: -; j_call: TRBJ2-1; v_call: TRBV29-1; d_call: -
cdr3_aa: CASSPRQGPWRGTQYF; cdr3_nt: TGTGCCAGCAGCCCCCGACAAGGACCCTGGCGCGGTACGCAGTATTTT; clone_size: few; j_call: TRBJ2-3; v_call: TRBV7-9; d_call: -
cdr3_aa: CASSPPLEGFSSYEQYF; cdr3_nt: TGTGCCAGCAGCCCTCCCCTAGAGGGGTTTAGCTCCTACGAGCAGTACTTC; clone_size: -; j_call: TRBJ2-7; v_call: TRBV7-9; d_call: -
cdr3_aa: CASSFQLDRGNQPQHF; cdr3_nt: TGTGCCAGCAGCTTCCAACTCGACAGGGGCAATCAGCCCCAGCATTTT; clone_size: -; j_call: TRBJ1-5; v_call: TRBV7-8; d_call: TRBD1
cdr3_aa: CASSPRQSVKQYEQYF; cdr3_nt: TGTGCCAGCAGCCCCCGGCAGTCAGTCAAACAGTACGAGCAGTACTTC; clone_size: many; j_call: TRBJ2-7; v_call: TRBV7-9; d_call: -
cdr3_aa: CASSPLRQEDTEAFF; cdr3_nt: TGTGCCAGCAGTCCCCTCCGACAGGAGGACACTGAAGCTTTCTTT; clone_size: few; j_call: TRBJ1-1; v_call: TRBV6-2/TRBV6-3; d_call: -
cdr3_aa: CASRGDSGAAGEQYF; cdr3_nt: TGTGCCAGCAGGGGGGATTCAGGGGCGGCCGGCGAGCAGTACTTC; clone_size: few; j_call: TRBJ2-7; v_call: TRBV7-9; d_call: -